What follows are 32 T cell receptor beta chains derived from one specimen sequenced in a study of T cells after yellow fever vaccination. One entry per CDR3 protein results from TCRdb running MiXCR on the 5' RACE reads. The sample lists 500,000 to 550,000 distinct CDR3 sequences; about a fifth were seen once. Specimen: PBMCs, collected less than 25 days after the first yellow fever vaccination. These receptors were obtained from a man between 18 and 29 years old who received the YFV17D yellow fever vaccine.

The chain joins TRBV3-1 to TRBJ2-3; D gene ambiguous. V gave up 2 bases and J gave up 2 bases, with 5 bases separating them. The CDR3 is 13 amino acids. Per germline, CDR1 LGHDT and CDR2 YNNKEL (reference sequence). The CDR3 protein is CASSQHPTDTQYF. CDR3 coding DNA: TGTGCCAGCAGCCAACATCCCACAGATACGCAGTATTTT.

The V gene is TRBV7-6, the J gene TRBJ2-3, with D possibly TRBD2 on 6 matching bases. V gave up 5 bases and J gave up 4 bases, with 10 bases separating them. The CDR3 runs to 13 residues. Germline V gene sequence: CDR1 SGHVS, CDR2 FNYEAQ. The CDR3 nucleotides are TGTGCCAGCAGCCCGACTAGAGCAGATACGCAGTATTTT. This encodes CASSPTRADTQYF.

This clonotype occurred a few times. The chain uses TRBV19 and TRBJ2-7, with a weak D call TRBD2 (6 bases). Germline CDR1 is LNHDA and CDR2 is SQIVND (reference sequence). Trimming shortened V by 2 bases and J by 2 bases, and 10 bases separated the two germline ends. This CDR3 contains 14 residues. CDR3: CASSITGLPYEQYF. DNA of the CDR3: TGTGCCAGTAGTATAACAGGACTACCCTACGAGCAGTACTTC.

The rearrangement links TRBV5-1 to TRBJ2-7; tentatively, D is TRBD1 or TRBD2 (5 bases each). V dropped 5 bases and J dropped 7 bases, with 25 bases sitting between them. CDR1 and CDR2 from the germline V gene are SGHRS and YFSETQ. The CDR3 consists of 16 residues. CDR3 region: CASRPDGDPYDREQYF. As DNA, the CDR3 is TGCGCCAGCAGACCAGACGGGGACCCGTACGATAGGGAGCAGTACTTC.

The rearrangement uses TRBV29-1 and TRBJ2-7; possibly TRBD1 or TRBD2 for D (5 bases each). From germline, CDR1 is SQVTM and CDR2 ANQGSEA. Trimming pared 8 bases from V and 2 bases from J, leaving 16 bases between. This CDR3 is built from 13 residues. CDR3: CSTTGKGPYEQYF. CDR3 coding DNA: TGCAGCACTACGGGGAAGGGACCCTACGAGCAGTACTTC.

The chain employs TRBV15 and TRBJ1-2, with D hard to call. This CDR3 region has 13 residues. CDR1 is LNHNV and CDR2 is YYDKDF in the germline V gene (reference sequence). V was trimmed by 0 bases and J by 7 bases, leaving 9 bases between them. The CDR3 spells CATSRDPQAGYTF. CDR3 DNA sequence: TGTGCCACCAGCAGAGATCCCCAGGCTGGCTACACCTTC.

A few counts support this clonotype. The V call is TRBV5-1, the J call TRBJ2-3; D might be TRBD2 (5 bases). CDR3 length: 15 amino acids. Germline V CDR1 and CDR2: SGHRS, YFSETQ. Trimming took 0 bases from V and 2 from J, leaving 10 bases between them. The CDR3 DNA follows: TGCGCCAGCAGCTTGGCCGCCGGGGTCACAGATACGCAGTATTTT. Residues: CASSLAAGVTDTQYF. The full variable domain, with the rest looked up from reference TRBV5-1 and TRBJ2-3, is KAGVTQTPRYLIKTRGQQVTLSCSPISGHRSVSWYQQTPGQGLQFLFEYFSETQRNKGNFPGRFSGRQFSNSRSEMNVSTLELGDSALYLCASSLAAGVTDTQYFGPGTRLTVL.

This clonotype was picked up a small number of times. The chain uses TRBV7-2 and TRBJ1-2, with D unclear. Looked up from germline, CDR1 is SGHTA and CDR2 is FQGNSA. Trimming took 3 bases from V and 2 from J, leaving 7 bases between them. This CDR3 contains 13 residues. The CDR3 nucleotides are TGTGCCAGCAGCTTTTATACAAACTATGGCTACACCTTC. Its protein product is CASSFYTNYGYTF.

The sample holds a few counts of this clonotype. The CDR3 nucleotides read TGTGCCAGCAGTTACAAAGGCAGGGGGAGCACCGGGGAGCTGTTTTTT. This codes for CASSYKGRGSTGELFF. V usage is TRBV6-5 and J usage is TRBJ2-2, with 7 bases matching TRBD1. CDR3 size: 16 residues. The trim removed 2 bases at V and 4 bases at J, leaving 7 bases unmatched. Germline V gene sequence: CDR1 MNHEY, CDR2 SVGAGI.

This clonotype was seen a handful of times. The chain joins TRBV20-1 to TRBJ1-5, with D possibly matching TRBD1 (5 bases). Germline loops: CDR1 DFQATT, CDR2 SNEGSKA (reference sequence). This CDR3 has 14 amino acids. The ends were cut back, 7 bases at V and 3 bases at J, with 16 bases in the middle. Here the CDR3 reads CSVEPRVFNQPQHF. In nucleotides, the CDR3 is TGCAGTGTTGAACCCAGGGTATTCAATCAGCCCCAGCATTTT.

The chain carries TRBV7-3 and TRBJ2-7, with 12 bases fitting TRBD2. Per germline, CDR1 SGHTA and CDR2 FQGTGA. The CDR3 loop spans 15 amino acids. The ends lost 1 base at V and 5 bases at J; junction bases unmatched: 3. CDR3 DNA sequence: TGTGCCAGCAGCTTAAGACTAGCGGGGGCCGACGAGCAGTACTTC. Protein sequence: CASSLRLAGADEQYF.

By its share, this clonotype is medium-sized. The rearrangement uses TRBV11-2 and TRBJ1-5; 11 bases are shared with TRBD1. Trimming cost V 5 bases and J 7 bases; bases outside gene matches: 4. Germline lookup yields CDR1 SGHAT and CDR2 FQNNGV. The CDR3 is 14 amino acids. The CDR3 DNA reads as TGTGCCAGCAGCGTAGGGACAGGGGGACAGCCCCAGCATTTT. The encoded protein is CASSVGTGGQPQHF. The full variable domain, with the rest looked up from reference TRBV11-2 and TRBJ1-5, is EAGVAQSPRYKIIEKRQSVAFWCNPISGHATLYWYQQILGQGPKLLIQFQNNGVVDDSQLPKDRFSAERLKGVDSTLKIQPAKLEDSAVYLCASSVGTGGQPQHFGDGTRLSIL.

This chain joins TRBV7-9 and TRBJ2-1; D gene uncertain. CDR1 and CDR2 (germline): SEHNR, FQNEAQ (reference sequence). This CDR3 region has 17 residues. V was trimmed by 1 base and J by 1 base, leaving 14 bases between them. CDR3 residues: CASSLGGIKVSYNEQFF. CDR3 bases: TGTGCCAGCAGCTTAGGAGGCATTAAAGTGTCCTACAATGAGCAGTTCTTC.

The chain joins TRBV4-2 to TRBJ2-5; D is undetermined. V lost 1 base and J 5 bases, leaving 17 bases between the germline ends. The CDR3 is 16 residues long. Germline CDR1 and CDR2: LGHNA and YNFKEQ. The DNA for the CDR3 is TGTGCCAGCAGCCAAGGTCATGCCAACATGGAGGAGACCCAGTACTTC. Translation gives CASSQGHANMEETQYF.

The CDR3 region has the DNA TGTGCCAGCAGCTTAGTCCCTGCGGGACACTCGAGCTGGTTCACAGATACGCAGTATTTT. It translates to CASSLVPAGHSSWFTDTQYF. The rearrangement joins TRBV11-2 to TRBJ2-3, with D perhaps given as TRBD1 or TRBD2 (6 bases each). Trimming pared 1 base from V and 2 bases from J, leaving 25 bases between. Germline V CDR1 and CDR2: SGHAT, FQNNGV. The CDR3 loop spans 20 amino acids.

The genes are TRBV12-3 or TRBV12-4 and TRBJ1-5; 7 bases fit TRBD1. This CDR3 is 17 amino acids long. The trim removed 1 base at V and 0 bases at J, leaving 6 bases unmatched. The CDR3 here is CASSLVGTVYSNQPQHF. The CDR3 bases are TGTGCCAGCAGTTTAGTGGGGACAGTTTATAGCAATCAGCCCCAGCATTTT.

The chain joins TRBV6-1 to TRBJ1-1, with D possibly TRBD1 on 6 matching bases. The CDR3 contains 14 residues. Germline V lookup: CDR1 MNHNS, CDR2 SASEGT. V dropped 8 bases and J dropped 0 bases, with 13 bases sitting between them. The CDR3 DNA follows: TGTGCCAGCGCGGCAGGGGCAATGAACACTGAAGCTTTCTTT. It encodes CASAAGAMNTEAFF.

This clonotype appeared a few times. The J gene is TRBJ2-5, the V gene TRBV29-1; D is perhaps TRBD2 (6 bases). The CDR3 is 12 residues long. Trimming took 7 bases from V and 10 from J, leaving 19 bases between them. In germline, CDR1 is SQVTM, CDR2 ANQGSEA. The CDR3 loop reads CSAGGIALSQYF. As DNA, the CDR3 is TGCAGCGCCGGAGGGATTGCATTAAGCCAGTACTTC.

Ten or more counts support this clonotype. The CDR3 nucleotides read TGTGCCAGTAGCCCTTATTTGGGTGACGGAAACACCATATATTTT. Translating gives CASSPYLGDGNTIYF. This rearrangement joins TRBV19 to TRBJ1-3; D is unresolved. CDR3 length: 15 residues. Germline CDR1 LNHDA, CDR2 SQIVND (reference sequence). V was cut by 6 bases and J by 4 bases, with 16 bases left in between. Full variable domain (missing parts from reference TRBV19 and TRBJ1-3): DGGITQSPKYLFRKEGQNVTLSCEQNLNHDAMYWYRQDPGQGLRLIYYSQIVNDFQKGDIAEGYSVSREKKESFPLTVTSAQKNPTAFYLCASSPYLGDGNTIYFGEGSWLTVV.

The chain is built from TRBV7-8 and TRBJ2-7; 9 positions match TRBD1. V gave up 0 bases and J gave up 2 bases; unmatched junction bases: 5. Germline V CDR1 and CDR2: SGHVS, FQNEAQ. This CDR3 is 16 amino acids long. The CDR3 loop is CASSLAVQGAPYEQYF. CDR3 DNA sequence: TGTGCCAGCAGCTTAGCGGTACAGGGGGCCCCCTACGAGCAGTACTTC. Supplemented by reference TRBV7-8 and TRBJ2-7, the full variable domain reads GAGVSQSPRYKVAKRGQDVALRCDPISGHVSLFWYQQALGQGPEFLTYFQNEAQLDKSGLPSDRFFAERPEGSVSTLKIQRTQQEDSAVYLCASSLAVQGAPYEQYFGPGTRLTVT.

The chain carries TRBV11-2 and TRBJ2-3, with 7 bases matching TRBD2. With 4 bases clipped from V and 2 bases from J, the junction kept 15 bases outside the gene matches. There are 18 residues in the CDR3. Germline V CDR1 and CDR2: SGHAT, FQNNGV. The CDR3 spells CASSYQAAAGVFTDTQYF. The CDR3 DNA reads as TGTGCCAGCAGCTACCAAGCCGCTGCGGGGGTGTTCACAGATACGCAGTATTTT.

The chain has TRBV7-3 and TRBJ2-3, with D perhaps assigned TRBD1 or TRBD2 (5 bases each). With 7 bases removed from V and 0 bases from J, the gap between germline ends came to 11 bases. CDR3 length: 14 amino acids. The germline gives CDR1 SGHTA, CDR2 FQGTGA. The CDR3 loop is CASKRGESTDTQYF. The DNA for the CDR3 is TGTGCCAGCAAAAGGGGAGAAAGCACAGATACGCAGTATTTT.

This chain's CDR3 is CSAAGHNDGYTF. The CDR3 DNA is TGCAGTGCTGCGGGACATAATGATGGCTACACCTTC. V and J are TRBV20-1 and TRBJ1-2; a weak D match, TRBD1 (6 bases). This CDR3 comprises 12 residues. V lost 5 bases to trimming and J lost 6 bases, with 13 bases between them. CDR1 is DFQATT, CDR2 SNEGSKA, per germline (reference sequence).

V and J are TRBV9 and TRBJ2-7, with TRBD2 matching over 9 bases. The germline V gene encodes CDR1 SGDLS and CDR2 YYNGEE. V shed 4 bases and J 5 bases; nucleotides not matched to a gene: 7. The CDR3 runs 14 residues. CDR3 sequence reads: CASSPGLAPHEQYV. The CDR3 nucleotides are TGTGCCAGCAGCCCGGGACTAGCCCCCCACGAGCAGTACGTC.

The rearrangement uses TRBV20-1 and TRBJ2-5; 7 bases match TRBD1. With 3 bases clipped from V and 3 bases from J, the junction kept 10 bases outside the gene matches. The CDR3 loop spans 15 amino acids. The V gene's germline CDR1 is DFQATT and CDR2 SNEGSKA (reference sequence). Here the CDR3 DNA reads TGCAGTGCTAGTAACCGACAGGGTTTGGAAGAGACCCAGTACTTC. Residues: CSASNRQGLEETQYF.

This clonotype occurred a few times. The DNA for the CDR3 is TGTGCCAGCAGCTCTGGAGCGGGGTTCTTTTACGAGCAGTACTTC. Translating gives CASSSGAGFFYEQYF. The rearrangement links TRBV7-9 to TRBJ2-7; 7 bases are a match to TRBD2. The CDR3 covers 15 residues. With 4 bases clipped from V and 4 bases from J, the junction kept 10 bases outside the gene matches. Germline CDR1 SEHNR, CDR2 FQNEAQ (reference sequence).

The gene calls are TRBV20-1 and TRBJ2-5, with 7 bases fitting TRBD1. Trimming took 5 bases from V and 4 from J; bases not matched to a gene: 10. This CDR3 is built from 14 residues. Germline V gives CDR1 DFQATT, CDR2 SNEGSKA (reference sequence). The CDR3 loop is CSARARQGVETQYF. CDR3 nucleotide sequence: TGCAGTGCTCGAGCTCGACAGGGAGTAGAGACCCAGTACTTC.

The chain couples TRBV6-5 to TRBJ2-7; TRBD2 might be the D (6 bases). V lost 0 bases to trimming and J lost 5 bases, with 11 bases between them. The CDR3 runs to 14 residues. CDR1 is MNHEY and CDR2 is SVGAGI in the germline V gene. The DNA of the CDR3 is TGTGCCAGCAGTTACTCGAGGGGAGGCCACGAGCAGTACGTC. This sequence encodes CASSYSRGGHEQYV.

The genes are TRBV10-3 and TRBJ2-7, with 9 bases matching TRBD1. Germline CDR1 and CDR2: ENHRY and SYGVKD. The V and J ends lost 6 bases and 4 bases, in that order; junction bases with no gene match: 7. CDR3 length equals 14 residues. The CDR3 loop is CAIRGGDREYEQYF. The CDR3 DNA reads TGTGCCATCAGAGGGGGGGACAGGGAGTACGAGCAGTACTTC.

This sequence joins TRBV14 and TRBJ1-1; tentatively, D is TRBD1 (6 bases). The length of the CDR3 is 17 residues. Trimming pared 1 base from V and 3 bases from J, leaving 18 bases between. Germline V gives CDR1 SGHDN, CDR2 FVKESK. The CDR3 spells CASSQVTGWVMDTEAFF. The CDR3 nucleotides are TGTGCCAGCAGCCAAGTCACAGGGTGGGTTATGGACACTGAAGCTTTCTTT.

The CDR3 DNA is TGTGCCAGCAGCCCTTCCCCGGAGCCCCATGGCTACACCTTC. As protein: CASSPSPEPHGYTF. The chain is built from TRBV9 and TRBJ1-2; no definite D call. This CDR3 region has 14 residues. The V gene lost 4 bases and the J gene lost 6 bases, with 16 bases spanning the gap. Germline V gene sequence: CDR1 SGDLS, CDR2 YYNGEE.

The table lists this clonotype with a few counts. The chain joins TRBV5-5 to TRBJ1-4, with D perhaps matching TRBD1 (6 bases). V lost 0 bases, J lost 7 bases, and 13 bases lay in between. CDR3 length equals 15 residues. Germline V gene data show CDR1 as SGHKS and CDR2 as YYEKEE (reference sequence). The CDR3, as DNA: TGTGCCAGCAGCTTGGGCACAGGGCTGGGTGAAAAACTGTTTTTT. This gives the protein CASSLGTGLGEKLFF. The entire variable domain, with the rest obtained from reference TRBV5-5 and TRBJ1-4, is as follows: DAGVTQSPTHLIKTRGQQVTLRCSPISGHKSVSWYQQVLGQGPQFIFQYYEKEERGRGNFPDRFSARQFPNYSSELNVNALLLGDSALYLCASSLGTGLGEKLFFGSGTQLSVL.